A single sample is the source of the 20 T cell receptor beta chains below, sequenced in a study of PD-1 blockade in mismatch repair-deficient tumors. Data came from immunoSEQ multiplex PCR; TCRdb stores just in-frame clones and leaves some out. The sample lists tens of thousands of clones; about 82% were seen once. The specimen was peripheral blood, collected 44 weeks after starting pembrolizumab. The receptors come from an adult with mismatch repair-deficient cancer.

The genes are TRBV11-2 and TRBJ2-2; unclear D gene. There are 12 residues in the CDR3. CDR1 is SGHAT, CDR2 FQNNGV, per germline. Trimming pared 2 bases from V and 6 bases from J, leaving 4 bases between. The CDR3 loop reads CASSLRSGELFF. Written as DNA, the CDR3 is TGTGCCAGCAGCTTAAGGTCCGGGGAGCTGTTTTTT.

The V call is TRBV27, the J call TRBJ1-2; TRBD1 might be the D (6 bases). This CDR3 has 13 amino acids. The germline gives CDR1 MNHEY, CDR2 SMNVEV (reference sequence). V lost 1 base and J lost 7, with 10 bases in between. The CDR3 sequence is CASSLFPTGGYTF. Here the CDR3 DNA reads TGTGCCAGCAGTTTATTTCCGACAGGTGGCTACACCTTC.

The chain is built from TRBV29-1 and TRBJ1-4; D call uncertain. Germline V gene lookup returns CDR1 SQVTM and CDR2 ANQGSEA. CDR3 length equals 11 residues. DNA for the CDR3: TGCGCTATACCCCACGGTGAAAAACTGTTTTTT. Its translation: CAIPHGEKLFF.

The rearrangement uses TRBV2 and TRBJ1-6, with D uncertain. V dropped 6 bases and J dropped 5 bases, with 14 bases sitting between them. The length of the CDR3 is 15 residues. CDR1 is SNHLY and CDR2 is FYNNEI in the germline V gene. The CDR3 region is CASSTRTGNNSPLHF. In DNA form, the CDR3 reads TGTGCCAGCAGCACCAGGACGGGGAATAATTCACCCCTCCACTTT.

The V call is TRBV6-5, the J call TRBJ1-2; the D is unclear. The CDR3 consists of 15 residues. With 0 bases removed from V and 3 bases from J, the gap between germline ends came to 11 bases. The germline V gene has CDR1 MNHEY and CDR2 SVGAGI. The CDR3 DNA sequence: TGTGCCAGCAGTTACTCGGGCAGGTCGGACTATGGCTACACCTTC. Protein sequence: CASSYSGRSDYGYTF.

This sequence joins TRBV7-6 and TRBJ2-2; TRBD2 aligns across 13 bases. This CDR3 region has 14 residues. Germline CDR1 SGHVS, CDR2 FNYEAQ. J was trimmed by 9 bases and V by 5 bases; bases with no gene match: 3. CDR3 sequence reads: CASSQLAGGWELFF. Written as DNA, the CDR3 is TGTGCCAGCAGCCAACTAGCGGGAGGGTGGGAGCTGTTTTTT.

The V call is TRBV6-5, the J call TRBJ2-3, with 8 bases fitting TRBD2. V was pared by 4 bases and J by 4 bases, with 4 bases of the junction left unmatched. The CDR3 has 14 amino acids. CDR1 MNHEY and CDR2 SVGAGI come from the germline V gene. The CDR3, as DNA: TGTGCCAGCAGTTGGGGGACTAGTTCAGATACGCAGTATTTT. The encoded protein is CASSWGTSSDTQYF.

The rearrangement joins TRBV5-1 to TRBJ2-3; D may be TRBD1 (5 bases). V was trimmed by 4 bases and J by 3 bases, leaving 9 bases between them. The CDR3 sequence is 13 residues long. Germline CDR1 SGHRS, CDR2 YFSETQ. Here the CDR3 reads CASSATGTDTQYF. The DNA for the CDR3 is TGCGCCAGCAGCGCTACAGGAACAGATACGCAGTATTTT.

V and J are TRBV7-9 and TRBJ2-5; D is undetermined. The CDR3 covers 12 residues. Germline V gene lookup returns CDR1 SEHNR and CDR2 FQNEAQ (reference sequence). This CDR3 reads CAGDSKGETQYF. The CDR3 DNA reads TGTGCAGGAGATTCTAAAGGGGAGACCCAGTACTTC.

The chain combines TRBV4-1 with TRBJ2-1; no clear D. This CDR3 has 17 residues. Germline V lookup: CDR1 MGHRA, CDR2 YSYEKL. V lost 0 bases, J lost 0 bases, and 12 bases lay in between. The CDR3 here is CASSQEPPPSSYNEQFF. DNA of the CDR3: TGCGCCAGCAGCCAAGAACCACCTCCCAGCTCCTACAATGAGCAGTTCTTC.

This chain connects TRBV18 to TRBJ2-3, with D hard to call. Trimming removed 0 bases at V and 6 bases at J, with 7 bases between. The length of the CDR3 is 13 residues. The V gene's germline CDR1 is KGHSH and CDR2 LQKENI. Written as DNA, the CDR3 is TGTGCCAGCTCACCACCGCAGCCCGATACGCAGTATTTT. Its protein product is CASSPPQPDTQYF.

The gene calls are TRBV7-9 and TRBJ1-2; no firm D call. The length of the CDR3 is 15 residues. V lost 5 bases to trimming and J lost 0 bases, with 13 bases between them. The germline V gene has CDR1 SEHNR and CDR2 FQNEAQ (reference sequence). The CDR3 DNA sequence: TGTGCCAGCAGCCCCCCGGGAGTTTCTAACTATGGCTACACCTTC. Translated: CASSPPGVSNYGYTF.

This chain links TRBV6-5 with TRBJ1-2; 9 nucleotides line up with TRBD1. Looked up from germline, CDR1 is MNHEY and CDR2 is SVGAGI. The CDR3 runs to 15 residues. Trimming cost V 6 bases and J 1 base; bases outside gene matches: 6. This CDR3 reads CASSSRDRVNYGYTF. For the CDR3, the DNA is TGTGCCAGCAGCAGCCGGGACAGGGTTAACTATGGCTACACCTTC.

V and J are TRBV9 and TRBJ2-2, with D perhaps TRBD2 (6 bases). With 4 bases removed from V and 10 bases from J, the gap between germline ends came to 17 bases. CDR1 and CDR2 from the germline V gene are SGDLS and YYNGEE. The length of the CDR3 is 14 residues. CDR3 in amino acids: CASSYRDSRSELFF. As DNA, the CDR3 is TGTGCCAGCAGCTACCGGGACTCCCGATCGGAGCTGTTTTTT.

CDR3: CASSFSAYNEQFF. The CDR3 DNA follows: TGTGCCAGCAGCTTTAGCGCTTACAATGAGCAGTTCTTC. The rearrangement links TRBV7-9 to TRBJ2-1; D possibly corresponds to TRBD2 (5 bases). V was shortened by 3 bases and J by 4 bases, with 7 bases between the two germline ends. CDR1 is SEHNR and CDR2 is FQNEAQ in the germline V gene (reference sequence). The CDR3 has 13 amino acids. The full variable domain, with the rest looked up from reference TRBV7-9 and TRBJ2-1, is DTGVSQNPRHKITKRGQNVTFRCDPISEHNRLYWYRQTLGQGPEFLTYFQNEAQLEKSRLLSDRFSAERPKGSFSTLEIQRTEQGDSAMYLCASSFSAYNEQFFGPGTRLTVL.

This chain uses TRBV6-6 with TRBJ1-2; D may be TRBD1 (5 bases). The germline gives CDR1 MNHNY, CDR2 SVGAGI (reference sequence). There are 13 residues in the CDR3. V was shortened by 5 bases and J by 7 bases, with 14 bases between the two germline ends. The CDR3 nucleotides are TGTGCCAGCAGTCTCTCGGGGGGTTCTGGCTACACCTTC. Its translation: CASSLSGGSGYTF.

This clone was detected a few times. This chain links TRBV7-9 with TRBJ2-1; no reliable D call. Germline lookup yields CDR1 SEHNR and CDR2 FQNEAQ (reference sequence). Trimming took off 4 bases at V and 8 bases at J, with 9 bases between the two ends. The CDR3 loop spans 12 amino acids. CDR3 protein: CASSSWKDEQFF. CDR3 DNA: TGTGCCAGCAGCTCTTGGAAGGATGAGCAGTTCTTC. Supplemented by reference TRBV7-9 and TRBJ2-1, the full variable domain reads DTGVSQNPRHKITKRGQNVTFRCDPISEHNRLYWYRQTLGQGPEFLTYFQNEAQLEKSRLLSDRFSAERPKGSFSTLEIQRTEQGDSAMYLCASSSWKDEQFFGPGTRLTVL.

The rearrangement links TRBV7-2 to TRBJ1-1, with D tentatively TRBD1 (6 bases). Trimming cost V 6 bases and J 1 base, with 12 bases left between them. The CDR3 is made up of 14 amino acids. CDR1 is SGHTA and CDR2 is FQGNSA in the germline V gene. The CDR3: CASRTGMTNTEAFF. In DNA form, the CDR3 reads TGTGCCAGCAGAACAGGGATGACGAACACTGAAGCTTTCTTT. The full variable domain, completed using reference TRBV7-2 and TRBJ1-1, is GAGVSQSPSNKVTEKGKDVELRCDPISGHTALYWYRQSLGQGLEFLIYFQGNSAPDKSGLPSDRFSAERTGGSVSTLTIQRTQQEDSAVYLCASRTGMTNTEAFFGQGTRLTVV.

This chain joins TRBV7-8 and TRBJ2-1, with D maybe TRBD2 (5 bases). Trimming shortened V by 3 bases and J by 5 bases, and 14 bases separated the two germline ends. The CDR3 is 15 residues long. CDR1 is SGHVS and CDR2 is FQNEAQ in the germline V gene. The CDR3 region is CASSFSTTGNNEQFF. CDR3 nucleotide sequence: TGTGCCAGCAGCTTCTCTACCACCGGGAACAATGAGCAGTTCTTC.

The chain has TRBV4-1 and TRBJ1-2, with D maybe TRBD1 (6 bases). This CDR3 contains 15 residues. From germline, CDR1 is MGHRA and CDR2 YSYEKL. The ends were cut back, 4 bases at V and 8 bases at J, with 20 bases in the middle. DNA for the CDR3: TGCGCCAGCAGCCTGAGAACAGGGTCTACGGAGGGCTACACCTTC. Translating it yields CASSLRTGSTEGYTF.